This T cell receptor (beta chain) was recovered during a study of T cell responses to AZD1222 COVID-19 vaccine (dated by TCRdb to the early 2020s). A note on the overall study: Because spike-specific TCR depth and breadth did not differ between the two schedules, AZD1222 recipients who got a second dose at roughly 4 weeks were pooled with those who got a second dose at roughly 12 weeks. Trial participants were enrolled into age subgroups of 18-55, 56-69 and 70-plus years, which contained approximately 150, 28 and 58 TCR-sequenced participants, respectively. A total of under 250 trial participants underwent TCR sequencing, of whom approximately 200 had received two doses of AZD1222 and about 26 had received two doses of the MenACWY control vaccine. Paper-wide results and their limitations: Most participants were white British and females outnumbered males, and the authors suggested that clonal diversity may have been underestimated. In the small 56-69-year group, the increase in depth fell short of significance, most likely because of low power. CD4 TCRs associated with the vaccine covered the entire spike protein, and the dominant responses were in regions 160-218 and 743-854. Because no samples from the day 14 peak response were available, repertoires could be characterized only after the peak T cell response. Reportedly, close to half of the unique spike-specific TCRs recognized epitopes lying outside the regions that are mutated in the B.1.351 and B.1.1.7 variants. Spike-specific TCR breadth and depth rose significantly after two AZD1222 doses compared with day 0 and with MenACWY recipients. Conclusions about previously exposed vaccinees were limited because only six AZD1222 recipients were SARS-CoV-2 seropositive at baseline.

From a lookup of the germline V gene (reference sequence), CDR1 and CDR2 are MNHEY and SMNVEV. The CDR3 runs 14 amino acids, cysteine and phenylalanine included. Solely the CDR3 DNA is kept, with 42 bases framed from the first base. Clipping removes 5 bases from V and 6 bases from J, with 5 as the unmatched junction base count. As regards this clone: Which antigen it targets is not known. Per-nucleotide qualities are absent, and no much larger clonotype sits a single base away.

What the time point label conveys for this sample: baseline before first vaccination. The vaccinee samples were drawn from two UK trials, COV001 and COV002, one of which was a single-blind randomized controlled phase 2/3 trial testing AZD1222 (ChAdOx1 nCoV-19) in healthy adults. Trial participant PBMC samples were collected at day 0 and day 28 after the second dose for TCRbeta chain sequencing. The CDR3 regions of human TCRbeta chains were analyzed by immunosequencing. From the authors' description of their analysis: Repertoire TCRs were matched against a reference library of SARS-CoV-2-specific TCRs generated with the MIRA antigen-specificity platform. Breadth was defined as the fraction of unique TCRs that were SARS-CoV-2-associated. Depth was defined as the fraction of total T cells that were SARS-CoV-2-associated. Using the MIRA data, each spike-specific TCR was assigned both to the spike region to which the TCR was reactive and to a CD4 or CD8 class. Log10-transformed breadth and depth values were compared by one-way ANOVA with Sidak's multiple comparisons tests. Imported from immuneACCESS, the table was reduced by TCRdb to in-frame sequences with V and J called. These copies leave out some clones; in studies compared against another copy, an unresolved V gene accounts for under half, and the cause of the remainder is not known. That table is the source of V, J and clone size, and D and trimming were worked out from the DNA. A total of 200,000 to 300,000 clones appear in this sample, approximately 93% of them only once. The ten largest account for 0.55% of the sample.

Sequenced material: peripheral blood, taken on day 0 of AZD1222 vaccination. The chain is encoded by TRBV27 joined to TRBJ1-3; 9 bases in between match TRBD1. This clonotype was obtained from an adult in good health. The DNA sequence is given as TGTGCCAGCAGTAGCCGGGACAGGGCAAACACCATATATTTT. This sequence encodes CASSSRDRANTIYF.